This is a list of T cell receptor beta chains from one sample in a study of beta chain features in type 1 diabetes. Data came from immunoSEQ multiplex PCR; TCRdb stores just in-frame clones and leaves some out. The sample consists of hundreds of thousands of clones, roughly a sixth of them appearing once. The sequencing input was naive CD4+ T cells from blood. The source of these receptors is a man between 18 and 29 years old in good health. The CDR3 runs from the conserved cysteine through the conserved F or W. Fields, in order: D gene, clone size, V gene, J gene, CDR3 DNA, CDR3 protein. A D gene is named only where the DNA matches it firmly. Expanded clones get a size class; other rows say once, few or many, or leave the size out.

D: NA; size: once; V: TRBV5-4; J: TRBJ2-7; DNA: TGTGCCAGCAGCTTGGGACAGGTGCGATCCTACGAGCAGTACTTC; CDR3: CASSLGQVRSYEQYF
D: NA; size: NA; V: TRBV5-1; J: TRBJ1-6; DNA: TGCGCCAGCAGCCCGCCGACAGCCAATTTTAATTCACCCCTCCACTTT; CDR3: CASSPPTANFNSPLHF
D: NA; size: few; V: TRBV7-2; J: TRBJ2-4; DNA: TGTGCCAGCAGCCCTCCAGTGGACATTCAGTACTTC; CDR3: CASSPPVDIQYF
D: TRBD2; size: NA; V: TRBV7-2; J: TRBJ2-1; DNA: TGTGCCAGCAGCTCGATGGGGGGGGACGGTGAGCAGTTCTTC; CDR3: CASSSMGGDGEQFF
D: NA; size: NA; V: TRBV6-1; J: TRBJ1-2; DNA: TGTGCCAGCGCCGAGGGGGAAAACTATGGCTACACCTTC; CDR3: CASAEGENYGYTF
D: TRBD2; size: few; V: TRBV25-1; J: TRBJ2-1; DNA: TGTGCCAGCAGTGAATACCCGGGACTAGCGGGAGGGGGCGATGAGCAGTTCTTC; CDR3: CASSEYPGLAGGGDEQFF
D: NA; size: few; V: TRBV18; J: TRBJ2-7; DNA: TGTGCCAGCTCACCTCCGGGACACAAGTACGAGCAGTACTTC; CDR3: CASSPPGHKYEQYF
D: NA; size: NA; V: TRBV15; J: TRBJ2-3; DNA: TGTGCCACCAGCAGAGATTGGAGGCAGCGAGCAGATACGCAGTATTTT; CDR3: CATSRDWRQRADTQYF
D: NA; size: NA; V: TRBV5-1; J: TRBJ1-1; DNA: TGCGCCAGCAGGGGGGCATTTGAAGCTTTCTTT; CDR3: CASRGAFEAFF
D: NA; size: few; V: TRBV30; J: TRBJ1-3; DNA: TGTGCCTGGAGTCCCGGGGTGGGAAACACCATATATTTT; CDR3: CAWSPGVGNTIYF
D: TRBD1; size: few; V: TRBV19; J: TRBJ2-7; DNA: TGTGCCAGTAGCCGGGACAGGGCCTACGAGCAGTACTTC; CDR3: CASSRDRAYEQYF
D: NA; size: NA; V: TRBV30; J: TRBJ2-1; DNA: TGTGCCTGGAGCCGCCGGGGTGTGACCTACAATGAGCAGTTCTTC; CDR3: CAWSRRGVTYNEQFF
D: TRBD2; size: NA; V: TRBV5-4; J: TRBJ2-1; DNA: TGTGCCAGCAGCTCTACAGCGGGGGGTGTTCCCAATGAGCAGTTCTTC; CDR3: CASSSTAGGVPNEQFF
D: TRBD2; size: few; V: TRBV5-4; J: TRBJ2-7; DNA: TGTGCCAGCAGCCGGACTAGCGGAGAATACTACGAGCAGTACTTC; CDR3: CASSRTSGEYYEQYF
D: NA; size: NA; V: TRBV7-2; J: TRBJ2-1; DNA: TGTGCCAGCAGCTTGGCGGAGAGGAAGCAGTTCTTC; CDR3: CASSLAERKQFF
D: NA; size: few; V: TRBV7-9; J: TRBJ2-1; DNA: TGTGCCAGCAGCCCGGACCCTTCTCACTACAATGAGCAGTTCTTC; CDR3: CASSPDPSHYNEQFF
D: NA; size: few; V: TRBV5-1; J: TRBJ2-1; DNA: TGCGCCAGCAGCTTGGATGGTAGCTCCTACAATGAGCAGTTCTTC; CDR3: CASSLDGSSYNEQFF
D: NA; size: few; V: TRBV6-5; J: TRBJ2-7; DNA: TGTGCCAGCAGTTTCATAATGGGCGAGCAGTACTTC; CDR3: CASSFIMGEQYF
D: TRBD1; size: NA; V: TRBV29-1; J: TRBJ1-1; DNA: TGCAGCGTTGGGACAGGGTCGTTCGTTGAAGCTTTCTTT; CDR3: CSVGTGSFVEAFF
D: TRBD1; size: few; V: TRBV7-9; J: TRBJ2-4; DNA: TGTGCCAGCAGCACATCCGGGACAGGGGGCATTGTGAACATTCAGTACTTC; CDR3: CASSTSGTGGIVNIQYF
D: NA; size: NA; V: TRBV9; J: TRBJ1-2; DNA: TGTGCCAGCAGCGTAGCCGGGGGCGGCTACACCTTC; CDR3: CASSVAGGGYTF
D: NA; size: few; V: TRBV25-1; J: TRBJ1-2; DNA: TGTGCCAGCAGTGAAGGATGGGTCGGAGGAGGCCACTATGGCTACACCTTC; CDR3: CASSEGWVGGGHYGYTF
D: NA; size: NA; V: TRBV2; J: TRBJ2-5; DNA: TGTGCCAGCAGGGGGTCGTGGGAGCGGGTAACTCGGGAGACCCAGTACTTC; CDR3: CASRGSWERVTRETQYF
D: NA; size: few; V: TRBV7-9; J: TRBJ1-4; DNA: TGTGCCAGCAGTTTAGGACAGCTAAATGAAAAACTGTTTTTT; CDR3: CASSLGQLNEKLFF
D: NA; size: NA; V: TRBV28; J: TRBJ2-1; DNA: TGTGCCAGCAGTTTGAGGGTTAATGAGCAGTTCTTC; CDR3: CASSLRVNEQFF
D: NA; size: NA; V: TRBV2; J: TRBJ2-1; DNA: TGTGCCAGCACCTTACAGGGAAATGAGCAGTTCTTC; CDR3: CASTLQGNEQFF
D: NA; size: few; V: TRBV2; J: TRBJ1-2; DNA: TGTGCCAGCAGTGAAGGTAAAGGCAGGGGAACCTATGGCTACACCTTC; CDR3: CASSEGKGRGTYGYTF
D: TRBD1; size: few; V: TRBV6-5; J: TRBJ1-6; DNA: TGTGCCAGCAGTTACTCCCCGACAGGGTTTAATTCACCCCTCCACTTT; CDR3: CASSYSPTGFNSPLHF
D: TRBD1; size: few; V: TRBV30; J: TRBJ2-7; DNA: TGTGCCTACACGGGACAGCCAAGCTCCTACGAGCAGTACTTC; CDR3: CAYTGQPSSYEQYF
D: NA; size: few; V: TRBV28; J: TRBJ1-2; DNA: TGTGCCAGCAGTTTGGGCGGTCAGGTCTATGGCTACACCTTC; CDR3: CASSLGGQVYGYTF
D: NA; size: NA; V: TRBV10-3; J: TRBJ2-7; DNA: TGTGCCAGCGTTGGAGCCTACGAGCAGTACTTC; CDR3: CASVGAYEQYF